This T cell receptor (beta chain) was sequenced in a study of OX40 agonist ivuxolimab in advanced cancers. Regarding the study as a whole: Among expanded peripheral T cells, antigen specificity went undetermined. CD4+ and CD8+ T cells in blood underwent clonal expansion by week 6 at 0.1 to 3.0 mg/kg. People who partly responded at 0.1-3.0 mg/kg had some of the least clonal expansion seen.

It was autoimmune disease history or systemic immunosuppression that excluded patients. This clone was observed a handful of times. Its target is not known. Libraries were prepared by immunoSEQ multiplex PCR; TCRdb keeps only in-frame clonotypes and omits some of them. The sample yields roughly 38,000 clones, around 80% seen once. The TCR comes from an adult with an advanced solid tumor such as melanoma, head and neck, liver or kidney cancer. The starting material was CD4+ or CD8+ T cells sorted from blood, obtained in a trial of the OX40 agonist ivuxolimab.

The CDR3 DNA is TGTGCCAGAAACAGGGAGGTGAGCACTGAAGCTTTCTTT. This sequence encodes CARNREVSTEAFF. The chain is built from TRBV2 and TRBJ1-1, with TRBD1 as a possible D gene (6 bases). Trimming cost V 9 bases and J 4 bases, with 15 bases left between them. Germline CDR1 SNHLY, CDR2 FYNNEI. This CDR3 is built from 13 residues.